The next 16 T cell receptor beta chains were all read from a single sample in a study of T-cell reconstitution after alpha-beta-depleted transplantation in children. A library of TCRbeta sequences, prepared with unique molecular identifiers, was generated. TCRdb re-called the PCR reads through MiXCR, storing one row per CDR3 protein. The table shows some 250,000 distinct CDR3 sequences, with 9.5% to 15% occurring only once. The sample here was PBMCs from the stem cell graft donor, taken from the stem cell graft. The source is a human donor who donated a stem cell graft to a child with acute lymphoblastic leukemia.

Ten or more counts support this clonotype. V and J are TRBV29-1 and TRBJ1-1; D is ambiguous. CDR1 SQVTM and CDR2 ANQGSEA come from the germline V gene. This CDR3 contains 11 residues. Trimming removed 4 bases at V and 4 bases at J, with 7 bases between. The CDR3 here is CSVGPGTEAFF. The CDR3 DNA sequence: TGCAGCGTTGGGCCGGGCACTGAAGCTTTCTTT.

This clonotype was detected many times. The CDR3 here is CASSPGRGSTLGNIQYF. CDR3 DNA sequence: TGCGCCAGCAGCCCGGGAAGGGGCTCCACCCTAGGGAACATTCAGTACTTC. The V call is TRBV5-1, the J call TRBJ2-4; D tentatively fits TRBD1 or TRBD2 (5 bases each). Germline CDR1 SGHRS, CDR2 YFSETQ. The CDR3 is 17 amino acids. The germline V and J ends were trimmed by 4 bases and 7 bases, with 24 bases remaining between them.

This clonotype was counted many times. This chain uses TRBV4-3 with TRBJ2-3, with 10 bases identical to TRBD1. V lost 4 bases, J lost 1 base, and 2 bases stayed unmatched. Germline V lookup: CDR1 LGHNA, CDR2 YSLEER. This CDR3 is built from 15 residues. For the CDR3, the DNA is TGCGCCAGCAGCCCCGGGACAGGGGGCACAGATACGCAGTATTTT. Its translation: CASSPGTGGTDTQYF.

On this clonotype itself: This may stem from a read error, because a much larger clone lies one nucleotide away. The J gene is TRBJ2-2, the V gene TRBV6-1, with D uncertain. Germline CDR1 MNHNS, CDR2 SASEGT. Trimming pared 4 bases from V and 7 bases from J, leaving 13 bases between. The length of the CDR3 is 14 residues. The CDR3 nucleotides are TGTGCCAGCAGTGCCCAGGCGCGACGCGGGGAGCTGTTTTTT. Encoded protein: CASSAQARRGELFF.

This clonotype appeared a few times. The gene calls are TRBV20-1 and TRBJ2-2, with no clear D. There are 15 residues in the CDR3. The germline V gene has CDR1 DFQATT and CDR2 SNEGSKA (reference sequence). V shed 4 bases and J shed 4 bases, with 16 bases lying between them. The CDR3 sequence is CSAKDSERSTGELFF. CDR3 in DNA: TGCAGTGCTAAAGACTCCGAAAGGAGCACCGGGGAGCTGTTTTTT.

This clonotype was found many times. The genes are TRBV7-9 and TRBJ2-2; the D call may be TRBD1 or TRBD2 (6 bases each). The V end was cut by 6 bases, the J end by 5 bases, with 16 bases between. CDR1 and CDR2 from the germline V gene are SEHNR and FQNEAQ (reference sequence). The CDR3 sequence is 15 residues long. CDR3 nucleotide sequence: TGTGCCAGCAGAGGGGGAGGACTCCTAACCGGGGAGCTGTTTTTT. This gives the protein CASRGGGLLTGELFF.

This clonotype was seen ten or more times. The rearrangement joins TRBV2 to TRBJ1-5, with D uncertain. The CDR3 is 13 amino acids. Germline loops: CDR1 SNHLY, CDR2 FYNNEI. The ends were cut back, 4 bases at V and 7 bases at J, with 11 bases in the middle. The CDR3 bases are TGTGCCAGCAGTGTATGGGCGGGACAGCCCCAGCATTTT. This sequence encodes CASSVWAGQPQHF.

This clonotype has ten or more counts. The chain recombines TRBV4-2 with TRBJ1-2; D gene unclear. The V gene lost 0 bases and the J gene lost 4 bases, with 9 bases spanning the gap. CDR3 length equals 14 residues. Germline V lookup: CDR1 LGHNA, CDR2 YNFKEQ. CDR3 in amino acids: CASSQDRQIYGYTF. CDR3 sequence (DNA): TGTGCCAGCAGCCAAGATCGCCAGATCTATGGCTACACCTTC.

In this sample, this clonotype turned up many times. The chain couples TRBV7-9 to TRBJ1-1, with D hard to call. The CDR3 totals 13 residues. V was cut by 3 bases and J by 3 bases, with 8 bases left in between. CDR1 and CDR2 from the germline V gene are SEHNR and FQNEAQ (reference sequence). CDR3 amino acids: CASSFAADTEAFF. The CDR3 bases are TGTGCCAGCAGCTTTGCGGCGGACACTGAAGCTTTCTTT.

In the case of this clonotype: A much more abundant neighbour one base away suggests this may be a read error. This sequence joins TRBV6-5 and TRBJ1-2; no clear D gene. The CDR3 extends over 15 amino acids. In germline, CDR1 is MNHEY, CDR2 SVGAGI. Between the trimmed V and J ends, which lost 0 bases and 0 bases, there was a span of 8 bases. Here the CDR3 DNA reads TGTGCCAGCAGTTACTCAGTGGAATCTAACTATGGCTACACCTTC. It encodes CASSYSVESNYGYTF.

This clonotype has ten or more counts. The CDR3 bases are TGTGCCAGCAGCGACAGTGGGGGCCTTAGCTCCTACGAGCAGTACTTC. Protein: CASSDSGGLSSYEQYF. The chain recombines TRBV28 with TRBJ2-7; D may be TRBD1 (6 bases). Germline CDR1 and CDR2: MDHEN and SYDVKM. This CDR3 comprises 16 residues. Trimming removed 6 bases at V and 0 bases at J, with 18 bases between.

The CDR3 sequence is CASSLDVGSSGANVLTF. The CDR3 DNA sequence: TGCGCCAGCAGCTTGGACGTCGGTAGCTCTGGGGCCAACGTCCTGACTTTC. V and J are TRBV5-1 and TRBJ2-6; D unresolved. Between the trimmed V and J ends, which lost 0 bases and 0 bases, there was a span of 10 bases. The CDR3 is 17 amino acids. Germline V gives CDR1 SGHRS, CDR2 YFSETQ.

This clonotype came up many times. This sequence joins TRBV7-2 and TRBJ2-1; tentative D call: TRBD1 (5 bases). Germline loops: CDR1 SGHTA, CDR2 FQGNSA. Trimming removed 5 bases at V and 2 bases at J, with 13 bases between. This CDR3 has 15 amino acids. CDR3 nucleotides: TGTGCCAGCAGCCGGACACCAACCCCCTACAATGAGCAGTTCTTC. This sequence encodes CASSRTPTPYNEQFF.

This clonotype occurred many times. The V and J genes are TRBV6-5 and TRBJ2-5; 7 bases map to TRBD2. This CDR3 is built from 13 residues. The trim removed 7 bases at V and 2 bases at J, leaving 4 bases unmatched. Germline-derived CDR1 and CDR2 are MNHEY and SVGAGI. CDR3 DNA: TGTGCCAGCAAGCCTAGCGGACAAGAGACCCAGTACTTC. Amino acid sequence: CASKPSGQETQYF.

There are many counts of this clonotype. The CDR3 sequence is CASSPSSGIHNEQFF. CDR3 coding DNA: TGTGCCAGCTCACCCTCGAGCGGAATTCACAATGAGCAGTTCTTC. This chain uses TRBV18 with TRBJ2-1, with D maybe TRBD2 (5 bases). Trimming left V 3 bases short and J 5 bases short, with 14 bases between. The CDR3 totals 15 residues. The germline V gene encodes CDR1 KGHSH and CDR2 LQKENI.

This clonotype was picked up many times. This chain connects TRBV5-1 to TRBJ1-5; D uncertain. The CDR3 is 18 amino acids. Trimming stripped 3 bases from V and 8 bases from J, with 27 bases between. CDR1 and CDR2 from the germline V gene are SGHRS and YFSETQ. CDR3 in amino acids: CASSSRPRAVQNHEPQHF. The CDR3 DNA is TGCGCCAGCAGCTCGAGGCCCCGTGCGGTCCAGAACCATGAGCCCCAGCATTTT.